These 19 T cell receptor beta chains originate from one sample sequenced in a study of TIL therapy for anti-PD-1-resistant metastatic lung cancer. Sequencing used immunoSEQ v3. Using immunoSEQ multiplex PCR, the repertoire was profiled, and TCRdb retains in-frame clones only, with some absent. Here the sample spans about 36,000 clones, roughly 80% being singletons. As to time point: pre-treatment sample, taken before nivolumab and TIL therapy. Material: blood, obtained at baseline. Receptors originate from a person aged 25 to 79 with non-small cell lung cancer.

Here the CDR3 DNA reads TGCGCCAGCAGCCCGGGGACAGGCTATAATTCACCCCTCCACTTT. Its translation: CASSPGTGYNSPLHF. This chain links TRBV4-3 with TRBJ1-6; TRBD1 agrees at 8 bases. The V gene end was trimmed by 4 bases and the J gene end by 3 bases; junction bases not matched to a gene: 2. This CDR3 comprises 15 residues. Per the germline V gene, CDR1 is LGHNA and CDR2 is YSLEER.

CDR3 DNA sequence: TGTGCCAGCAGTTTAATAAAAGGGGCGGTGGATGTCTACGAGCAGTACTTC. It yields the protein CASSLIKGAVDVYEQYF. V and J are TRBV27 and TRBJ2-7; perhaps TRBD1 as D (5 bases). With 2 bases removed from V and 3 bases from J, the gap between germline ends came to 20 bases. The CDR3 is 17 amino acids. From germline, CDR1 is MNHEY and CDR2 SMNVEV (reference sequence).

The chain carries TRBV7-3 and TRBJ2-1; 8 nucleotides agree with TRBD2. With V trimmed by 2 bases and J by 7 bases, 7 bases remained unmatched. Germline values: CDR1 SGHTA, CDR2 FQGTGA. This CDR3 has 15 amino acids. In nucleotides, the CDR3 is TGTGCCAGCAGCTTAGGTAGCGGGAAAGGGAATGAGCAGTTCTTC. Translation: CASSLGSGKGNEQFF. The entire variable domain, with the rest obtained from reference TRBV7-3 and TRBJ2-1, is as follows: GAGVSQTPSNKVTEKGKYVELRCDPISGHTALYWYRQSLGQGPEFLIYFQGTGAADDSGLPNDRFFAVRPEGSVSTLKIQRTERGDSAVYLCASSLGSGKGNEQFFGPGTRLTVL.

On this clone itself: At the DNA level, this CDR3 is encoded by other sequences in the same sample as well. The gene calls are TRBV29-1 and TRBJ2-7; D gene ambiguous. The V end was cut by 4 bases, the J end by 0 bases, with 7 bases between. CDR3 size: 12 residues. Germline V gene data show CDR1 as SQVTM and CDR2 as ANQGSEA. The CDR3 region is CSVGQSSYEQYF. The CDR3 DNA follows: TGCAGCGTTGGGCAGAGCTCCTACGAGCAGTACTTC.

This clone was detected a few times. The chain uses TRBV7-8 and TRBJ2-7, with 7 nucleotides matching TRBD1. The CDR3 runs to 14 residues. The V gene's germline CDR1 is SGHVS and CDR2 FQNEAQ. V lost 1 base and J lost 5; bases outside the gene matches: 5. The CDR3 reads CASSLVTGSHEQYF. In DNA, the CDR3 is TGTGCCAGCAGCTTAGTGACAGGGTCCCACGAGCAGTACTTC.

The chain combines TRBV5-8 with TRBJ1-6; TRBD1 aligns across 7 bases. The germline V gene has CDR1 SGHTS and CDR2 YDEGEE. The CDR3 covers 15 residues. V was clipped by 3 bases and J by 5 bases; unmatched bases: 5. Written as DNA, the CDR3 is TGTGCCAGCAGCTGGATCGACAGGGATAATTCACCCCTCCACTTT. Its protein product is CASSWIDRDNSPLHF.

This chain joins TRBV7-3 and TRBJ1-1, with D unresolved. The CDR3 sequence is 13 residues long. CDR1 and CDR2 from the germline V gene are SGHTA and FQGTGA. Trimming took 1 base from V and 5 from J, leaving 8 bases between them. The CDR3 DNA reads TGTGCCAGCAGCTTAATCCGGGAGACTGAAGCTTTCTTT. Its protein product is CASSLIRETEAFF. The whole variable domain, remainder taken from reference TRBV7-3 and TRBJ1-1, is GAGVSQTPSNKVTEKGKYVELRCDPISGHTALYWYRQSLGQGPEFLIYFQGTGAADDSGLPNDRFFAVRPEGSVSTLKIQRTERGDSAVYLCASSLIRETEAFFGQGTRLTVV.

This sequence joins TRBV7-3 and TRBJ2-4; 9 nucleotides match TRBD2. The CDR3 runs to 17 residues. The germline V gene has CDR1 SGHTA and CDR2 FQGTGA. With V trimmed by 5 bases and J by 5 bases, 13 bases remained unmatched. Here the CDR3 reads CASSLGPGAGGENIQYF. CDR3 nucleotides: TGTGCCAGCAGCCTTGGACCCGGAGCGGGGGGAGAAAACATTCAGTACTTC.

This clone appeared once. V usage is TRBV2 and J usage is TRBJ2-2; either TRBD1 or TRBD2 may fit D (7 bases each). Trimming stripped 8 bases from V and 1 base from J, with 11 bases between. CDR1 is SNHLY and CDR2 is FYNNEI in the germline V gene. CDR3 length: 14 amino acids. CDR3: CASGGDRNTGELFF. CDR3 bases: TGTGCCAGCGGGGGGGACAGGAACACCGGGGAGCTGTTTTTT. The whole variable domain, remainder taken from reference TRBV2 and TRBJ2-2, is EPEVTQTPSHQVTQMGQEVILRCVPISNHLYFYWYRQILGQKVEFLVSFYNNEISEKSEIFDDQFSVERPDGSNFTLKIRSTKLEDSAMYFCASGGDRNTGELFFGEGSRLTVL.

The chain joins TRBV29-1 to TRBJ2-3; 9 bases align to TRBD2. With 0 bases clipped from V and 4 bases from J, the junction kept 5 bases outside the gene matches. This CDR3 contains 15 residues. Germline V CDR1 and CDR2: SQVTM, ANQGSEA. This CDR3 is CSVEEGGRDSDTQYF. The CDR3 DNA follows: TGCAGCGTTGAAGAGGGCGGGAGGGACTCAGATACGCAGTATTTT.

This sequence joins TRBV7-8 and TRBJ2-6, with D unresolved. CDR3 size: 17 residues. Germline CDR1 SGHVS, CDR2 FQNEAQ. Trimming took 0 bases from V and 0 from J, leaving 9 bases between them. The DNA for the CDR3 is TGTGCCAGCAGCTTAGCGCCGTCAAGCTCTGGGGCCAACGTCCTGACTTTC. Residues: CASSLAPSSSGANVLTF.

The CDR3 protein is CASSFGGGTDTQYF. CDR3 bases: TGTGCCAGCAGCTTTGGTGGTGGCACAGATACGCAGTATTTT. V gene TRBV5-5 combines with J gene TRBJ2-3; D not resolved. This CDR3 region has 14 residues. The V and J ends lost 2 bases and 1 base respectively, with 8 bases between them. Germline CDR1 and CDR2: SGHKS and YYEKEE (reference sequence).

The table lists this clone with a count of one. The genes are TRBV10-2 and TRBJ2-5, with D perhaps TRBD2 (5 bases). With 4 bases removed from V and 6 bases from J, the gap between germline ends came to 9 bases. CDR3 length: 12 residues. Germline V CDR1 and CDR2: WSHSY, SAAADI. CDR3 region: CASSVGEQTQYF. DNA for the CDR3: TGCGCCAGCAGTGTGGGAGAGCAGACCCAGTACTTC.

This clone was seen only a few times. Germline is not matched at one junction end, which may reflect a read error. J is TRBJ2-7 and V is TRBV7-2, with TRBD2 as a possible D gene (6 bases). This CDR3 spans 15 amino acids. Per germline, CDR1 SGHTA and CDR2 FQGNSA. For the CDR3, the DNA is TGTGCCAGCAACTTACGTAGCGGCACCTCCTACGAGCAGTACTTC. Encoded protein: CASNLRSGTSYEQYF.

The rearrangement uses TRBV5-1 and TRBJ1-1; unclear D gene. The CDR3 extends over 12 amino acids. Between the trimmed V and J ends, which lost 2 bases and 5 bases, there was a span of 7 bases. CDR1 SGHRS and CDR2 YFSETQ come from the germline V gene. The CDR3 nucleotides read TGCGCCAGCAGCTTTGCAGGAACTGAAGCTTTCTTT. Its translation is CASSFAGTEAFF.

The rearrangement links TRBV5-1 to TRBJ2-1; 8 nucleotides line up with TRBD2. The trim removed 4 bases at V and 6 bases at J, leaving 9 bases unmatched. Germline V gene sequence: CDR1 SGHRS, CDR2 YFSETQ. CDR3 size: 15 residues. The CDR3 here is CASSGGGSGTNEQFF. CDR3 in DNA: TGCGCCAGCAGCGGAGGGGGTAGCGGGACCAATGAGCAGTTCTTC.

The genes are TRBV30 and TRBJ2-7; D not resolved. Germline CDR1 is GTSNPN and CDR2 is SVGIG (reference sequence). V gave up 0 bases and J gave up 9 bases, with 12 bases separating them. The CDR3 extends over 12 amino acids. Here the CDR3 reads CAWSVRPDGQYF. For the CDR3, the DNA is TGTGCCTGGAGTGTACGGCCAGACGGGCAGTACTTC.

This chain uses TRBV4-1 with TRBJ2-7; D is unclear. The ends were cut back, 0 bases at V and 3 bases at J, with 12 bases in the middle. Germline assignment: CDR1 MGHRA and CDR2 YSYEKL. This CDR3 comprises 15 residues. CDR3 protein: CASSQDLQANYEQYF. The CDR3 bases are TGCGCCAGCAGCCAAGATCTTCAGGCCAACTACGAGCAGTACTTC.

The J gene is TRBJ2-1, the V gene TRBV6-5; no reliable D call. Germline CDR1 and CDR2: MNHEY and SVGAGI. This CDR3 has 15 residues. V was pared by 4 bases and J by 8 bases, with 18 bases between. This CDR3 is CASSSTRTTRDEQFF. CDR3 nucleotides: TGTGCCAGCAGTTCAACCAGGACCACGCGCGATGAGCAGTTCTTC.